Below are 30 T cell receptor beta chains sequenced from a single sample in a study of metastatic and nonmetastatic thyroid tumors. Thyroid surgery was preceded by no treatment in any patient. TCRdb re-called the PCR reads through MiXCR. The sample has about 35,000 clones; about 31% are singletons. Source material: blood. Source of these receptors: a female donor with papillary thyroid cancer or a benign thyroid nodule (not recorded which). Some clones in this sample may be carry-over from other donors' samples.

In its sample, this clone was seen a few times. The V and J genes are TRBV19 and TRBJ1-6; D remains ambiguous. Trimming pared 3 bases from V and 5 bases from J, leaving 8 bases between. Germline V CDR1 and CDR2: LNHDA, SQIVND (reference sequence). The CDR3 has 14 residues. The CDR3 bases are TGTGCCAGTAGTATGACCCGAAATAATTCACCCCTCCACTTT. Its translation: CASSMTRNNSPLHF. Full variable domain (remainder filled in from reference TRBV19 and TRBJ1-6): DGGITQSPKYLFRKEGQNVTLSCEQNLNHDAMYWYRQDPGQGLRLIYYSQIVNDFQKGDIAEGYSVSREKKESFPLTVTSAQKNPTAFYLCASSMTRNNSPLHFGNGTRLTVT.

About this clone itself: Without the conserved terminal phenylalanine or tryptophan, this CDR3 likely stems from a read error. CDR3 bases: TGTGCCACCAACAGATCAGATACGCAGTATTTA. It translates to CATNRSDTQYL. The J gene is TRBJ2-3, the V gene TRBV15; no definite D call. CDR1 is LNHNV and CDR2 is YYDKDF in the germline V gene (reference sequence). This CDR3 contains 11 residues.

Remarks on this clone: A much larger clone is a single base away; this may be a read error. The rearrangement uses TRBV2 and TRBJ2-1; TRBD1 aligns across 8 bases. The germline gives CDR1 SNHLY, CDR2 FYNNEI. There are 16 residues in the CDR3. The CDR3: CAGSDSNRGSCDEQFF. The CDR3 coding sequence is TGTGCCGGCAGTGACTCAAACAGGGGGTCTTGTGATGAGCAGTTCTTC.

J is TRBJ1-3 and V is TRBV6-2 or TRBV6-3; a possible D gene is TRBD1 (6 bases). Trimming left V 0 bases short and J 6 bases short, with 15 bases between. Germline assignment: CDR1 MNHEY and CDR2 SVGEGT. This CDR3 region has 16 residues. As DNA, the CDR3 is TGTGCCAGCAGTTACTCGACCGGGACAATGGAAAACACCATATATTTT. Its translation: CASSYSTGTMENTIYF.

This clone is classed as medium-sized. The chain uses TRBV18 and TRBJ1-2; D remains unclear. Germline V gives CDR1 KGHSH, CDR2 LQKENI. Trimming shortened V by 2 bases and J by 0 bases, and 7 bases separated the two germline ends. The CDR3 covers 14 residues. CDR3 sequence reads: CASSPDLTNYGYTF. CDR3 nucleotide sequence: TGTGCCAGCTCACCAGACCTGACTAACTATGGCTACACCTTC.

A word on this clone: One junction end does not reproduce the germline sequence, and a read error may be involved. This sample also contains other DNA sequences that code for the same CDR3. The genes are TRBV7-2 and TRBJ1-3; D is unresolved. Looked up from germline, CDR1 is SGHTA and CDR2 is FQGNSA. This CDR3 has 15 amino acids. CDR3: CASGPGSLSGNTIYF. As DNA, the CDR3 is TGTGCCAGCGGACCGGGGTCCCTCTCTGGAAACACCATTTATTTT.

The chain couples TRBV2 to TRBJ2-7; 7 positions agree with TRBD1. There are 13 residues in the CDR3. With 4 bases clipped from V and 3 bases from J, the junction kept 3 bases outside the gene matches. CDR1 and CDR2 from the germline V gene are SNHLY and FYNNEI. CDR3 sequence: CASSANRGYEQYF. As DNA, the CDR3 is TGTGCCAGCAGTGCGAACAGGGGCTACGAGCAGTACTTC.

This clone was seen ten or more times. This chain joins TRBV4-1 and TRBJ1-1, with a possible D match to TRBD1 (6 bases). CDR3 size: 16 residues. V lost 1 base and J lost 0, with 12 bases in between. Germline assignment: CDR1 MGHRA and CDR2 YSYEKL. CDR3 sequence: CASSQGRGNLNTEAFF. The CDR3 DNA reads TGCGCCAGCAGCCAAGGAAGGGGGAACCTGAACACTGAAGCTTTCTTT.

This clone was observed many times. The CDR3 sequence is CASSLVWRVSKVEAFF. In nucleotides, the CDR3 is TGTGCCAGCAGCTTAGTATGGCGGGTTTCGAAGGTTGAAGCTTTCTTT. The chain joins TRBV7-2 to TRBJ1-1; D not resolved. CDR1 and CDR2 from the germline V gene are SGHTA and FQGNSA. Trimming took 1 base from V and 7 from J, leaving 19 bases between them. The CDR3 loop spans 16 amino acids.

The chain employs TRBV6-2 or TRBV6-3 and TRBJ2-7; no clear D. This CDR3 spans 11 amino acids. Looked up from germline, CDR1 is MNHEY and CDR2 is SVGEGT. The V gene lost 5 bases and the J gene lost 4 bases, with 6 bases spanning the gap. DNA for the CDR3: TGTGCCAGCAGTCACCGGTACGAGCAGTACTTC. It translates to CASSHRYEQYF.

The chain joins TRBV5-1 to TRBJ2-7, with 7 nucleotides matching TRBD1. Germline CDR1 and CDR2: SGHRS and YFSETQ. The CDR3 consists of 15 residues. J gave up 2 bases and V 2 bases, and 7 bases lay outside the gene matches. CDR3 protein: CASSLGTELTYEQYF. CDR3 bases: TGCGCCAGCAGCTTAGGGACAGAGCTTACCTACGAGCAGTACTTC.

This clone was recorded at least ten times. This chain links TRBV6-2 or TRBV6-3 with TRBJ2-1; D might be TRBD1 (6 bases). There are 15 residues in the CDR3. The V end lost 5 bases, the J end lost 8 bases, and 19 bases lay between the germline ends. Germline CDR1 MNHEY, CDR2 SVGEGT. This CDR3 reads CASSLQGADFDEQFF. For the CDR3, the DNA is TGTGCCAGCAGTCTACAGGGCGCGGATTTCGATGAGCAGTTCTTC.

This clone was seen many times. In the same sample, other DNA sequences code for this CDR3. Here the CDR3 DNA reads TGTGCCAGCAGCCAAGATTTTTACTACCAAGAGACCCAGTACTTC. This gives the protein CASSQDFYYQETQYF. This chain joins TRBV14 and TRBJ2-5; D is undetermined. The germline V gene has CDR1 SGHDN and CDR2 FVKESK. The CDR3 length is 15 residues. Trimming shortened V by 0 bases and J by 0 bases, and 8 bases separated the two germline ends.

This clone has a count of ten or more. The chain couples TRBV11-3 to TRBJ2-5; the D call may be TRBD1 or TRBD2 (5 bases each). The CDR3 consists of 14 residues. V lost 5 bases and J 1 base, leaving 11 bases between the germline ends. Germline V gene sequence: CDR1 SGHNT, CDR2 YENEEA. CDR3 sequence (DNA): TGTGCCAGCAGCCCAGAGGGACCCCAAGAGACCCAGTACTTC. Encoded protein: CASSPEGPQETQYF.

About this clone: The junction and the germline gene differ at one end; a read error may be behind it. This chain connects TRBV6-4 to TRBJ1-1; D gene ambiguous. The CDR3 loop spans 13 amino acids. CDR1 is MRHNA and CDR2 is SNTAGT in the germline V gene. The CDR3 loop reads CARSDSENTEDFF. CDR3 sequence (DNA): TGTGCCAGAAGTGACTCGGAGAACACTGAAGATTTCTTT.

V usage is TRBV7-9 and J usage is TRBJ2-7, with TRBD1 identical over 8 bases. J lost 8 bases, V lost 5 bases, and 2 bases had no gene match. Germline lookup yields CDR1 SEHNR and CDR2 FQNEAQ (reference sequence). The CDR3 consists of 11 residues. The DNA of the CDR3 is TGTGCCAGCAGCACAGGGGGGAAGCAGTACTTC. Amino acid sequence: CASSTGGKQYF.

This clone was counted a few times. A much more abundant neighbour one base away suggests this may be a read error. V usage is TRBV29-1 and J usage is TRBJ2-3; tentatively, D is TRBD1 (5 bases). V lost 8 bases and J lost 7, with 13 bases in between. Germline CDR1 reads SQVTM; CDR2 reads ANQGSEA. CDR3 length: 11 amino acids. CDR3 region: CSFVPGNTQYF. The CDR3 DNA is TGCAGCTTCGTCCCAGGGAATACGCAGTATTTT.

V is TRBV10-2 and J is TRBJ2-5; D ambiguous. CDR1 is WSHSY and CDR2 is SAAADI in the germline V gene. This CDR3 is 11 amino acids long. Trimming left V 3 bases short and J 7 bases short, with 6 bases between. This CDR3 reads CASSDPRTQYF. CDR3 in DNA: TGCGCCAGCAGTGACCCACGGACCCAGTACTTC.

This clone came up a few times. The chain has TRBV24-1 and TRBJ2-1; 10 bases match TRBD2. This CDR3 is 16 amino acids long. The V segment lost 2 bases and the J segment 6 bases; nucleotides outside the gene matches: 6. Germline V gives CDR1 KGHDR, CDR2 SFDVKD. The CDR3 protein is CATSDSGLAQGNEQFF. As DNA, the CDR3 is TGTGCCACCAGTGATTCGGGACTAGCGCAGGGCAATGAGCAGTTCTTC.

In its sample, this clone is medium-sized. The V and J genes are TRBV6-2 or TRBV6-3 and TRBJ2-7; 8 bases align to TRBD2. Germline V gene sequence: CDR1 MNHEY, CDR2 SVGEGT. After removal of 4 bases from V and 0 bases from J, the junction contained 20 bases not matched to a gene. CDR3 length equals 20 residues. The CDR3 DNA follows: TGTGCCAGCAGTTCCCACTGGCGGGGGGAACCGGGCGTAAGCTCCTACGAGCAGTACTTC. Translation: CASSSHWRGEPGVSSYEQYF.

Many counts were recorded for this clone. V is TRBV9 and J is TRBJ1-4, with 9 bases fitting TRBD1. With 4 bases clipped from V and 0 bases from J, the junction kept 19 bases outside the gene matches. Germline V gene sequence: CDR1 SGDLS, CDR2 YYNGEE. This CDR3 comprises 21 residues. CDR3 protein: CASSPRPGQGNVKSTNEKLFF. The CDR3 DNA follows: TGTGCCAGCAGCCCCCGCCCGGGACAGGGTAATGTAAAGTCAACTAATGAAAAACTGTTTTTT.

This clone was seen ten or more times. This rearrangement joins TRBV9 to TRBJ1-1, with 7 positions matching TRBD1. V lost 3 bases and J lost 2; bases outside the gene matches: 19. CDR1 is SGDLS, CDR2 YYNGEE, per germline. The CDR3 sequence is 19 residues long. The CDR3 DNA reads as TGTGCCAGCAGCGCACCCCGGGACAGAAGCCCCCCGAGCAACACTGAAGCTTTCTTT. Amino acid sequence: CASSAPRDRSPPSNTEAFF.

In this sample, this clone turned up many times. For the CDR3, the DNA is TGTGCCAGCAGCCAATCGGGGGAAATCACTAGCACAGATACGCAGTATTTT. As protein: CASSQSGEITSTDTQYF. The chain is built from TRBV16 and TRBJ2-3; D is perhaps TRBD1 or TRBD2 (5 bases each). Deletions cut 0 bases from V and 0 bases from J, with 13 bases between. Germline CDR1 and CDR2: KGHSY and FQNENV. CDR3 length equals 17 residues. Drawing the rest from reference TRBV16 and TRBJ2-3, the complete variable domain is GEEVAQTPKHLVRGEGQKAKLYCAPIKGHSYVFWYQQVLKNEFKFLISFQNENVFDETGMPKERFSAKCLPNSPCSLEIQATKLEDSAVYFCASSQSGEITSTDTQYFGPGTRLTVL.

This clone appeared once. The CDR3 protein is CASSMNQRIYEQYF. DNA of the CDR3: TGTGCCAGTAGTATGAACCAGAGAATCTACGAGCAGTACTTC. The chain uses TRBV19 and TRBJ2-7; D remains ambiguous. V was clipped by 3 bases and J by 3 bases, with 12 bases between them. Germline assignment: CDR1 LNHDA and CDR2 SQIVND (reference sequence). This CDR3 has 14 residues.

The J gene is TRBJ2-7, the V gene TRBV11-2; tentatively, D is TRBD1 (6 bases). V was cut by 3 bases and J by 7 bases, with 16 bases left in between. The germline V gene encodes CDR1 SGHAT and CDR2 FQNNGV. The length of the CDR3 is 14 residues. CDR3 region: CASSFRGRFREQYF. In DNA form, the CDR3 reads TGTGCCAGCAGCTTCAGGGGTAGATTTCGGGAGCAGTACTTC.

This clone is termed medium-sized. CDR3 protein: CASTDAGGTEAFF. The CDR3 DNA sequence: TGTGCCAGCACCGATGCCGGGGGGACTGAAGCTTTCTTT. This chain connects TRBV6-1 to TRBJ1-1; D might be TRBD1 (5 bases). Germline CDR1 MNHNS, CDR2 SASEGT. The CDR3 totals 13 residues. The V and J ends lost 7 bases and 5 bases respectively, with 14 bases between them.

This clone is categorized as medium-sized. This chain connects TRBV19 to TRBJ1-5, with D maybe TRBD1 (5 bases). The CDR3 has 10 amino acids. Between the trimmed V and J ends, which lost 9 bases and 7 bases, there was a span of 7 bases. Germline CDR1 LNHDA, CDR2 SQIVND (reference sequence). The CDR3 region has the DNA TGTGCCAGGGGGGGACAGCCCCAGCATTTT. It codes for CARGGQPQHF.

Sample share makes this clone medium-sized (0.01 to 0.1%). This chain uses TRBV6-1 with TRBJ1-2, with 8 positions matching TRBD1. Looked up from germline, CDR1 is MNHNS and CDR2 is SASEGT. J was trimmed by 8 bases and V by 5 bases; bases with no gene match: 7. CDR3 length equals 13 residues. CDR3 amino acids: CASSSTDRDGYTF. The DNA for the CDR3 is TGTGCCAGCAGTTCCACGGACAGGGACGGCTACACCTTC.

This clone was recorded many times. CDR3 DNA sequence: TGTGCCAGCAGTTTGGACAGGTTTAGCAATCAGCCCCAGCATTTT. This sequence encodes CASSLDRFSNQPQHF. The chain recombines TRBV2 with TRBJ1-5, with 7 bases that match TRBD1. The germline gives CDR1 SNHLY, CDR2 FYNNEI. Losses at the gene ends were 5 bases for V and 0 bases for J; bases not matched to a gene: 4. This CDR3 has 15 residues.

This clone came up a few times. Compared with germline, one end of the junction differs, possibly owing to a read error. The rearrangement joins TRBV12-3 or TRBV12-4 to TRBJ2-3; TRBD1 matches 9 bases. This CDR3 region has 17 residues. CDR3 bases: TGCGCCAGCAGGTCTTTATCGACAGGGGGGTACACAGATACGCAGTATTTT. Translating it yields CASRSLSTGGYTDTQYF.